The rows below give T cell receptor beta chains drawn from one sample of a study of regulatory T cells in long-lasting Graves disease. MiXCR was run by TCRdb on the multiplex PCR reads, yielding one entry per CDR3 protein. Here the sample spans around 250,000 distinct CDR3 sequences, approximately 18% being singletons. This sample also belongs to another study, concerning T cells in Graves' hyperthyroidism and ophthalmopathy.

The sample here was peripheral blood mononuclear cells (PBMCs), taken at new diagnosis, from a patient treated with antithyroid drugs. These receptors were collected from a woman under 40 with Graves disease. The CDR3 runs from the conserved cysteine through the conserved F or W. Each record gives: V gene, J gene, D gene, clone size, CDR3 protein, CDR3 DNA. D genes are given only for firm matches. The size of a clone is reported for some rows only, either as once, few or many, or as a class for expanded clones.

>TRBV20-1|TRBJ1-3|.|many
CSVRTMGVGNTIYF
TGCAGTGTTAGGACGATGGGGGTGGGAAACACCATATATTTT
>TRBV14|TRBJ2-1|TRBD1|many
CASSQAGTGINEQFF
TGTGCCAGCAGCCAAGCCGGGACAGGTATCAATGAGCAGTTCTTC
>TRBV2|TRBJ2-7|.|many
CASRSEEQYF
TGTGCCAGCAGGTCCGAAGAGCAGTACTTC
>TRBV4-2|TRBJ1-2|.|.
CASSQEGTNYGYTF
TGTGCCAGCAGCCAAGAAGGTACTAACTATGGCTACACCTTC
>TRBV20-1|TRBJ1-2|.|many
CSAIGRGNRLDGYTF
TGCAGTGCTATCGGGAGGGGTAATCGCCTGGATGGCTACACCTTC
>TRBV19|TRBJ2-2|.|.
CASSGRRKTGELFF
TGTGCCAGTAGCGGGAGAAGGAAAACCGGGGAGCTGTTTTTT
>TRBV11-2|TRBJ1-1|.|many
CASSPRVATEAFF
TGTGCCAGCAGCCCCCGAGTTGCCACTGAAGCTTTCTTT
>TRBV19|TRBJ1-5|.|many
CATSWATGLSNQPQHF
TGTGCCACCTCGTGGGCTACAGGCCTTAGCAATCAGCCCCAGCATTTT
>TRBV12-5|TRBJ1-3|TRBD1|many
CASGSGLIGTGYSGNTIYF
TGTGCTAGTGGTTCAGGTTTAATAGGGACAGGGTATTCTGGAAACACCATATATTTT
>TRBV6-2/TRBV6-3|TRBJ1-5|.|few
CASSESEDQPQHF
TGTGCCAGCAGTGAGTCCGAGGATCAGCCCCAGCATTTT
>TRBV5-1|TRBJ2-7|.|many
CASSLLGDQYYEQYF
TGCGCCAGCAGCTTGTTGGGGGATCAGTACTACGAGCAGTACTTC
>TRBV6-1|TRBJ1-6|TRBD1|many
CASSEATGGSPLHF
TGTGCCAGCAGTGAAGCGACAGGGGGATCACCCCTCCACTTT
>TRBV29-1|TRBJ2-7|.|many
CSVGGTGYEQYF
TGCAGCGTCGGCGGGACGGGCTACGAGCAGTACTTC
>TRBV4-1|TRBJ2-5|.|.
CTSSQGTQRTQYF
TGCACCAGCAGCCAAGGAACCCAAAGAACCCAGTACTTC
>TRBV7-2|TRBJ1-1|.|many
CASSLTAFTEAFF
TGTGCCAGCAGCCTGACAGCCTTCACTGAAGCTTTCTTT
>TRBV20-1|TRBJ2-3|TRBD2|many
CSARGTSGTSDTQYF
TGCAGTGCTAGAGGGACTAGCGGTACCTCGGATACGCAGTATTTT
>TRBV5-1|TRBJ1-6|.|.
CASSPGAHNSPLHF
TGCGCCAGCAGCCCGGGGGCTCATAATTCACCCCTCCACTTT
>TRBV12-3/TRBV12-4|TRBJ1-1|.|many
CASSESGLGEDEAFF
TGTGCCAGCAGTGAATCGGGGTTGGGAGAAGATGAAGCTTTCTTT
>TRBV7-9|TRBJ1-1|.|many
CASSVTENTEAFF
TGTGCTAGCAGCGTCACAGAGAACACTGAAGCTTTCTTT
>TRBV12-3/TRBV12-4|TRBJ1-5|TRBD1|many
CASTYTDRVGQPQHF
TGTGCCAGCACCTACACGGACAGGGTGGGTCAGCCCCAGCATTTT
>TRBV29-1|TRBJ2-7|TRBD2|many
CSVGTSGGTFYEQYF
TGCAGCGTAGGGACTAGCGGGGGGACTTTTTACGAGCAGTACTTC
>TRBV6-1|TRBJ1-2|TRBD1|many
CASSPSGDRGGYTF
TGTGCCAGCAGCCCCTCCGGGGACAGGGGCGGCTACACCTTC
>TRBV20-1|TRBJ2-5|.|many
CSARDMSGTYQETQYF
TGCAGTGCTAGAGATATGTCCGGCACTTATCAAGAGACCCAGTACTTC
>TRBV4-2|TRBJ1-2|TRBD1|many
CASSQDLVGGTEDGYTF
TGTGCCAGCAGCCAAGATCTCGTAGGAGGGACAGAGGATGGCTACACCTTC
>TRBV18|TRBJ2-7|TRBD1|many
CASSPQLDRGAEQYF
TGTGCCAGCTCACCACAACTCGACAGGGGTGCCGAGCAGTACTTC
>TRBV5-6|TRBJ2-7|TRBD1|many
CASSLGQGHREQYF
TGTGCCAGCAGCTTGGGACAGGGCCACCGCGAGCAGTACTTC
>TRBV12-3/TRBV12-4|TRBJ2-3|TRBD2|.
CASSGTSGRAGKDTQYF
TGTGCCAGCAGTGGGACTAGCGGGAGGGCCGGGAAAGATACGCAGTATTTT
>TRBV6-1|TRBJ2-1|.|.
CASSVEHELANEQFF
TGTGCCAGCAGTGTAGAGCATGAGTTAGCGAATGAGCAGTTCTTC
>TRBV18|TRBJ1-2|.|.
CASSPLQGSYTF
TGTGCCAGCTCACCACTCCAGGGGAGCTACACCTTC
>TRBV7-8|TRBJ2-2|.|many
CASSREESGTGELFF
TGTGCCAGCAGCCGAGAGGAGTCCGGAACCGGGGAGCTGTTTTTT
>TRBV6-5|TRBJ1-1|.|many
CASSYSGGVTEAFF
TGTGCCAGCAGTTACTCGGGAGGGGTAACTGAAGCTTTCTTT
>TRBV6-1|TRBJ2-1|.|many
CASSTYSYNEQFF
TGTGCCAGCAGCACTTATTCCTACAATGAGCAGTTCTTC
>TRBV6-1|TRBJ2-7|.|many
CASREGYEQYF
TGTGCCAGTAGGGAAGGGTACGAGCAGTACTTC
>TRBV5-1|TRBJ2-1|.|many
CASSAEGPPYYNEQFF
TGCGCCAGCAGCGCCGAGGGTCCCCCATATTACAATGAGCAGTTCTTC
>TRBV20-1|TRBJ2-5|TRBD1|many
CSARTGGPQYF
TGCAGTGCAAGGACAGGGGGGCCCCAGTACTTC
>TRBV5-5|TRBJ2-5|.|many
CASSLVSLETQYF
TGTGCCAGCAGCTTGGTTTCTCTAGAGACCCAGTACTTC
>TRBV20-1|TRBJ1-1|.|.
CSAQLNLGTEAFF
TGCAGTGCTCAACTAAACTTGGGCACTGAAGCTTTCTTT
>TRBV12-3/TRBV12-4|TRBJ1-3|.|many
CASTGETGNTIYF
TGTGCCAGCACAGGGGAAACTGGAAACACCATATATTTT
>TRBV19|TRBJ2-5|TRBD1|.
CASSPGQGTPNRETQYF
TGTGCCAGTAGTCCGGGACAGGGGACCCCTAATAGGGAGACCCAGTACTTC
>TRBV20-1|TRBJ1-1|.|.
CSAPLNSRGEAFF
TGCAGTGCTCCCTTGAATTCTCGGGGAGAAGCTTTCTTT
>TRBV11-2|TRBJ1-2|.|many
CASSYEVEGYTF
TGTGCCAGCAGTTATGAAGTTGAGGGCTACACCTTC